The 4 T cell receptor beta chains in this list originate from one sample, sequenced in a study of CD8 T cells in ankylosing spondylitis. In TCRdb, the 5' RACE reads were re-called with MiXCR into one record per CDR3 protein. Altogether approximately 220,000 distinct CDR3 sequences are present, around 25% being singletons, with the ten largest covering approximately 6.6%. The sequenced material came from blood, either unsorted or a sorted T cell fraction (not recorded which). These receptors all come from a male donor with ankylosing spondylitis or in good health (not recorded which).

The J gene is TRBJ2-7, the V gene TRBV29-1, with a tentative D call TRBD2 (5 bases). V lost 6 bases, J lost 6 bases, and 12 bases lay in between. This CDR3 contains 11 residues. CDR1 is SQVTM, CDR2 ANQGSEA, per germline. The CDR3 nucleotides are TGCAGCGTGCGGACTGGGCCCGAGCAGTACTTC. Translation gives CSVRTGPEQYF.

This chain connects TRBV20-1 to TRBJ2-1, with 14 bases lining up with TRBD2. V lost 5 bases and J lost 9; bases outside the gene matches: 12. The CDR3 loop spans 16 amino acids. Germline loops: CDR1 DFQATT, CDR2 SNEGSKA (reference sequence). The CDR3 is CSAGVGTSGSYGEQFF. The CDR3 DNA reads TGCAGTGCTGGGGTCGGGACTAGCGGGAGTTACGGTGAGCAGTTCTTC.

This clonotype was counted many times. The genes are TRBV4-1 and TRBJ2-1, with D possibly TRBD2 on 5 matching bases. Germline V gene lookup returns CDR1 MGHRA and CDR2 YSYEKL. The CDR3 contains 15 residues. V was trimmed by 4 bases and J by 1 base, leaving 11 bases between them. CDR3 sequence reads: CASSRLLGSYNEQFF. The CDR3 DNA is TGCGCCAGCAGCCGCTTACTAGGGTCCTACAATGAGCAGTTCTTC.

The chain links TRBV20-1 to TRBJ2-3; tentative D call: TRBD2 (7 bases). This CDR3 comprises 17 residues. V shed 1 base and J shed 0 bases, with 17 bases lying between them. CDR1 DFQATT and CDR2 SNEGSKA come from the germline V gene (reference sequence). CDR3 DNA sequence: TGCAGTGCTAGAGCGCCTAGCGGAGGGGGGAGCACAGATACGCAGTATTTT. Its translation: CSARAPSGGGSTDTQYF.